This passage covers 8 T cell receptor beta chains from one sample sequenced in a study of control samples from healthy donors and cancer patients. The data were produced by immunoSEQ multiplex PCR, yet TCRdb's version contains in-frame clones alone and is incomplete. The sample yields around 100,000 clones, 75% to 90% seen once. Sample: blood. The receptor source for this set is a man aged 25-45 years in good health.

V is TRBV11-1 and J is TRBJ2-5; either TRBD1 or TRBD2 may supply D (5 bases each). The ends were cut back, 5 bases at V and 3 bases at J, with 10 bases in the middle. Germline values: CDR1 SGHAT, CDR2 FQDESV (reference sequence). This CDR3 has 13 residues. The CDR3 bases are TGTGCCAGCAGCCGGGACGGGAAAGAGACCCAGTACTTC. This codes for CASSRDGKETQYF. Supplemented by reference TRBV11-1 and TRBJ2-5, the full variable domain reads EAEVAQSPRYKITEKSQAVAFWCDPISGHATLYWYRQILGQGPELLVQFQDESVVDDSQLPKDRFSAERLKGVDSTLKIQPAELGDSAMYLCASSRDGKETQYFGPGTRLLVL.

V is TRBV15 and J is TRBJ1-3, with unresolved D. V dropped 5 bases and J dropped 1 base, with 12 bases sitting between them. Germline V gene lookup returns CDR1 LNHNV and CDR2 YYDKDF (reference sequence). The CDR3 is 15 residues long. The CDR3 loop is CATSEKRRSGNTIYF. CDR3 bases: TGTGCCACCAGCGAGAAACGGAGATCTGGAAACACCATATATTTT. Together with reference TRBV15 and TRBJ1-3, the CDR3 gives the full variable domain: DAMVIQNPRYQVTQFGKPVTLSCSQTLNHNVMYWYQQKSSQAPKLLFHYYDKDFNNEADTPDNFQSRRPNTSFCFLDIRSPGLGDTAMYLCATSEKRRSGNTIYFGEGSWLTVV.

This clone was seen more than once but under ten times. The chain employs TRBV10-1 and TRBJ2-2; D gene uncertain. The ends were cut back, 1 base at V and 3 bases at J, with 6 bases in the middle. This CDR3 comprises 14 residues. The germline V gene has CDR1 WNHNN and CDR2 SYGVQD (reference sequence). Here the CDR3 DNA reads TGCGCCAGCAGTGAGTGGCGCTACACCGGGGAGCTGTTTTTT. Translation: CASSEWRYTGELFF.

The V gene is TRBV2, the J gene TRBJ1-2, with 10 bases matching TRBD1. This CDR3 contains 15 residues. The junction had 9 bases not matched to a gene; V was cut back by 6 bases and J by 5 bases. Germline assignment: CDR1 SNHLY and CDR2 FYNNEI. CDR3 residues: CASRIDRGRVYGYTF. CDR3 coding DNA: TGTGCCAGCAGAATAGACAGGGGGCGCGTTTATGGCTACACCTTC.

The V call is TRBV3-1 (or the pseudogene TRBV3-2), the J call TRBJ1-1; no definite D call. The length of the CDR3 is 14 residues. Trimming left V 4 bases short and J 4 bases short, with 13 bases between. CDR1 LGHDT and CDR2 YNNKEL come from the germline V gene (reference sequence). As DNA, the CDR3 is TGTGCCAGCAGCCCCCTAGGGTTCGGCACTGAAGCTTTCTTT. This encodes CASSPLGFGTEAFF.

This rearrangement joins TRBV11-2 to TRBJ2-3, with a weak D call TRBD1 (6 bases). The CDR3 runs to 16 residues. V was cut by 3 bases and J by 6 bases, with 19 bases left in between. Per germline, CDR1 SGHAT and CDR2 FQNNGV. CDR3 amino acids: CASSFHTNRVRDTQYF. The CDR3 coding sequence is TGTGCCAGCAGCTTCCATACTAACAGGGTCCGGGATACGCAGTATTTT.

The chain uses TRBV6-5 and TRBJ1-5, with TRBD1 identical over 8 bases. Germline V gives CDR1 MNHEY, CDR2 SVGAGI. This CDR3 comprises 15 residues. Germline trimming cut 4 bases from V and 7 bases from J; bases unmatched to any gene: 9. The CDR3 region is CASSLWTGNQQPQHF. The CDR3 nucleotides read TGTGCCAGCAGTTTATGGACAGGGAACCAACAGCCCCAGCATTTT.

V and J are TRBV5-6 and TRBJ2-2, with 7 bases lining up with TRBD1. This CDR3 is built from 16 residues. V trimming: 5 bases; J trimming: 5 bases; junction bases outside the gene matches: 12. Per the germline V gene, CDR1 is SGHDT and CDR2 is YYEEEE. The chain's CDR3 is CASSTRSGTVTGELFF. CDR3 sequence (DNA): TGTGCCAGCAGTACTAGGTCCGGGACAGTAACCGGGGAGCTGTTTTTT.